These 20 T cell receptor beta chains came from one sample sequenced in a study of regulatory T cells in long-lasting Graves disease. Assembly of TCR beta libraries relied on iRepertoire HTBI primers together with Arm-PCR of CDR3 regions. TCRdb reprocessed the multiplex PCR reads with MiXCR, giving one entry per CDR3 protein. The sample yields about 460,000 distinct CDR3 sequences, 11% to 15% seen once. Documented time point: newly diagnosed GD, antithyroid drugs for less than 3 months. From PBMCs, RNA was extracted and then used to make the TCR library. In addition, the sample was reused for a study of T cells in Graves' hyperthyroidism and ophthalmopathy.

Specimen: peripheral blood mononuclear cells (PBMCs), collected at new diagnosis, from a patient treated with antithyroid drugs. The receptors were sampled from a woman in her 50s with Graves disease.

DNA of the CDR3: TGTGCCAGTTCAGGGGCAACTAATGAAAAACTGTTTTTT. It codes for CASSGATNEKLFF. J is TRBJ1-4 and V is TRBV18, with D possibly matching TRBD1 (6 bases). Trimming took 9 bases from V and 0 from J, leaving 8 bases between them. Germline V gene sequence: CDR1 KGHSH, CDR2 LQKENI. CDR3 size: 13 residues. The complete variable domain, with remaining parts taken from reference TRBV18 and TRBJ1-4, reads NAGVMQNPRHLVRRRGQEARLRCSPMKGHSHVYWYRQLPEEGLKFMVYLQKENIIDESGMPKERFSAEFPKEGPSILRIQQVVRGDSAAYFCASSGATNEKLFFGSGTQLSVL.

This clonotype has more than one count but fewer than ten. V is TRBV24-1 and J is TRBJ2-5, with 10 positions matching TRBD1. TRBJ2-1 explains the end of the DNA better; the J call may be wrong. The CDR3 is made up of 20 amino acids. Germline V gives CDR1 KGHDR, CDR2 SFDVKD. The CDR3 here is CATSDTGTGVGGRVRDEQFF. CDR3 bases: TGTGCCACCAGTGATACCGGGACAGGGGTCGGGGGGAGGGTAAGGGATGAGCAGTTCTTC.

This clonotype occurred many times. The chain carries TRBV20-1 and TRBJ1-5; the D gene is possibly TRBD1 (6 bases). Germline V gives CDR1 DFQATT, CDR2 SNEGSKA (reference sequence). The CDR3 runs 15 residues. Trimming removed 6 bases at V and 1 base at J, with 16 bases between. Here the CDR3 DNA reads TGCAGTGCCCGAGGGGGGGCGGGGAGCAATCAGCCCCAGCATTTT. Translating gives CSARGGAGSNQPQHF.

V usage is TRBV30 and J usage is TRBJ1-5, with D maybe TRBD1 (5 bases). From germline, CDR1 is GTSNPN and CDR2 SVGIG (reference sequence). The CDR3 runs to 14 residues. V was pared by 0 bases and J by 1 base, with 7 bases between. As DNA, the CDR3 is TGTGCCTGGAGTGTAAAGGGGAGCAATCAGCCCCAGCATTTT. It specifies CAWSVKGSNQPQHF.

This clonotype has just a few counts. The chain recombines TRBV30 with TRBJ1-2; D unclear. Deletions cut 1 base from V and 8 bases from J, with 23 bases between. This CDR3 is built from 16 residues. Germline-derived CDR1 and CDR2 are GTSNPN and SVGIG (reference sequence). CDR3 nucleotides: TGTGCCTGGAGTGGCGGTTCCGCTCGCGGATCCGGGGGCTACACCTTC. Translation gives CAWSGGSARGSGGYTF.

This clonotype was picked up a small number of times. This chain links TRBV4-1 with TRBJ1-1; D remains unclear. This CDR3 spans 15 amino acids. V was shortened by 0 bases and J by 5 bases, with 13 bases between the two germline ends. Germline CDR1 MGHRA, CDR2 YSYEKL. The DNA for the CDR3 is TGCGCCAGCAGCCAAGATGTGGGAGGGCGGACTGAAGCTTTCTTT. It specifies CASSQDVGGRTEAFF.

This clonotype was seen ten or more times. The chain links TRBV28 to TRBJ2-7; D is undetermined. The V end lost 5 bases, the J end lost 0 bases, and 14 bases lay between the germline ends. The V gene's germline CDR1 is MDHEN and CDR2 SYDVKM. The CDR3 length is 15 residues. CDR3 in amino acids: CASSTRAWSSYEQYF. The CDR3 coding sequence is TGTGCCAGCAGTACCCGGGCCTGGAGCTCCTACGAGCAGTACTTC.

The CDR3 reads CASLGQRNYEQYF. CDR3 nucleotides: TGTGCCAGCCTAGGGCAGCGAAATTACGAGCAGTACTTC. The chain employs TRBV28 and TRBJ2-7, with unresolved D. CDR3 size: 13 residues. Germline CDR1 and CDR2: MDHEN and SYDVKM. The V end lost 8 bases, the J end lost 4 bases, and 15 bases lay between the germline ends. The complete variable domain, with remaining parts taken from reference TRBV28 and TRBJ2-7, reads DVKVTQSSRYLVKRTGEKVFLECVQDMDHENMFWYRQDPGLGLRLIYFSYDVKMKEKGDIPEGYSVSREKKERFSLILESASTNQTSMYLCASLGQRNYEQYFGPGTRLTVT.

This clonotype was detected only a few times. Possible read error: a much larger clone is one base away. The chain links TRBV2 to TRBJ2-5; 7 nucleotides agree with TRBD2. The CDR3 totals 15 residues. CDR1 is SNHLY, CDR2 FYNNEI, per germline. CDR3 residues: CAIRKAGEVYNERFF. CDR3 in DNA: TGTGCCATCAGAAAGGCGGGAGAAGTTTACAATGAGCGGTTCTTC.

As regards this clonotype: A single base separates this from a much larger clone, so it may be a read error. The chain's CDR3 is CAGSWSSGISNEQFF. The DNA of the CDR3 is TGTGCCGGCAGTTGGTCTAGCGGGATTAGTAATGAGCAGTTCTTC. This chain joins TRBV12-3 or TRBV12-4 and TRBJ2-1; TRBD2 aligns across 9 bases. The CDR3 is 15 amino acids.

Note on this clonotype: This may arise from a read error, as a much more abundant clone is one base away. The chain recombines TRBV9 with TRBJ1-1, with TRBD1 as a possible D gene (6 bases). Germline V gene data show CDR1 as SGDLS and CDR2 as YYNGEE. The CDR3 sequence is 17 residues long. The CDR3 DNA sequence: TGTACCAGCAGCACACGGACAGATATAAACTCGAACACTGAAGCTTTCTTT. Its protein is CTSSTRTDINSNTEAFF.

This clonotype came up a few times. The rearrangement joins TRBV4-1 to TRBJ2-5; the D is unclear. V was cut by 1 base and J by 1 base, with 7 bases left in between. The CDR3 extends over 14 amino acids. CDR1 and CDR2 (germline): MGHRA, YSYEKL. The CDR3 DNA sequence: TGCGCCAGCAGCCAAGTCGAGATCCAAGAGACCCAGTACTTC. Protein sequence: CASSQVEIQETQYF.

This clonotype has ten or more counts. The chain is built from TRBV9 and TRBJ2-5; D call uncertain. The CDR3 runs to 14 residues. The germline CDR1 and CDR2 sequences are SGDLS and YYNGEE. V lost 0 bases, J lost 5 bases, and 11 bases lay in between. The CDR3 coding sequence is TGTGCCAGCAGCGTAGAAGGGATTGGGGAGACCCAGTACTTC. Its protein product is CASSVEGIGETQYF.

This clonotype was observed many times. The chain joins TRBV11-1 to TRBJ2-5; 8 positions match TRBD2. J gave up 2 bases and V 3 bases, and 20 bases lay outside the gene matches. In germline, CDR1 is SGHAT, CDR2 FQDESV (reference sequence). The CDR3 is 20 amino acids. CDR3 bases: TGTGCCAGCAGCTTTTCGATTTGGGCGGGAGGAGGGACGACTCAAGAGACCCAGTACTTC. Its protein product is CASSFSIWAGGGTTQETQYF.

This clonotype showed up just a few times. The chain links TRBV9 to TRBJ2-3, with D unresolved. Trimming removed 0 bases from V and 6 bases from J, with 5 bases in between. CDR1 and CDR2 from the germline V gene are SGDLS and YYNGEE. The CDR3 has 12 amino acids. CDR3 sequence: CASSVGHDTQYF. CDR3 DNA: TGTGCCAGCAGCGTAGGTCACGATACGCAGTATTTT. Full variable domain (outside the CDR3, taken from reference TRBV9 and TRBJ2-3): DSGVTQTPKHLITATGQRVTLRCSPRSGDLSVYWYQQSLDQGLQFLIQYYNGEERAKGNILERFSAQQFPDLHSELNLSSLELGDSALYFCASSVGHDTQYFGPGTRLTVL.

A word on this clonotype: This may come from a read error, since a much larger clone is one base off. The rearrangement uses TRBV19 and TRBJ1-2, with unresolved D. Trimming left V 3 bases short and J 13 bases short, with 24 bases between. This CDR3 region has 15 residues. The germline V gene has CDR1 LNHDA and CDR2 SQIVND (reference sequence). The CDR3 spells CASSIRLGSRGSCTF. In nucleotides, the CDR3 is TGTGCCAGTAGTATTCGGCTTGGCTCCCGTGGTAGCTGCACCTTC. Filled out from reference TRBV19 and TRBJ1-2, the complete variable domain reads DGGITQSPKYLFRKEGQNVTLSCEQNLNHDAMYWYRQDPGQGLRLIYYSQIVNDFQKGDIAEGYSVSREKKESFPLTVTSAQKNPTAFYLCASSIRLGSRGSCTFGSGTRLTVV.

The CDR3 spells CASSDWHYEQFF. CDR3 DNA sequence: TGTGCCAGCAGTGATTGGCACTATGAGCAGTTCTTC. The chain combines TRBV2 with TRBJ2-1; D not resolved. CDR3 size: 12 residues. The V end lost 3 bases, the J end lost 8 bases, and 8 bases lay between the germline ends. Germline V CDR1 and CDR2: SNHLY, FYNNEI.

This clonotype was recorded many times. CDR3 nucleotides: TGTGCCAGCAGTCCCTCCCGCCCGCGGAGCGTAACTTACGAGCAGTACTTC. The encoded protein is CASSPSRPRSVTYEQYF. The chain combines TRBV28 with TRBJ2-7; no definite D call. Trimming cost V 5 bases and J 4 bases, with 24 bases left between them. This CDR3 spans 17 amino acids. CDR1 and CDR2 (germline): MDHEN, SYDVKM.

This clonotype was recorded a few times. This chain uses TRBV28 with TRBJ1-4; D is undetermined. CDR3 length equals 13 residues. Germline assignment: CDR1 MDHEN and CDR2 SYDVKM. The germline V and J ends were trimmed by 9 bases and 1 base, with 9 bases remaining between them. The CDR3 DNA is TGTGCCAGTAGCGGGGTAACTAATGAAAAACTGTTTTTT. Translated: CASSGVTNEKLFF.

The table lists this clonotype with many counts. The chain is built from TRBV28 and TRBJ1-4, with 10 bases identical to TRBD1. V shed 7 bases, J shed 7 bases, and the junction held 6 bases outside the gene matches. This CDR3 comprises 14 residues. Germline CDR1 and CDR2: MDHEN and SYDVKM. CDR3 sequence reads: CASNYGQGGEKLFF. The CDR3 bases are TGTGCCAGCAACTACGGACAGGGGGGTGAAAAACTGTTTTTT.